These 14 T cell receptor beta chains were sequenced from one sample in a study of response to subunit inactivated influenza vaccine. Using its own MiXCR run on the RT-PCR reads, TCRdb lists one record per CDR3 protein. Counted here are around 570,000 distinct CDR3 sequences, 10% to 12% occurring once; the ten biggest clones make up 9.5% to 12%. This sample also appeared in a second study, on T cells expressing NK-cell markers. That work contributes: 5'RACE template switching with UMIs generated TCR beta cDNA.

The sample was PBMCs from blood, taken on the day of vaccination. Every receptor here comes from a man in his forties or fifties who received an inactivated influenza vaccine.

This clonotype was counted at least ten times. The chain has TRBV7-8 and TRBJ2-7, with D possibly TRBD1 on 5 matching bases. V gave up 4 bases and J gave up 4 bases, with 14 bases separating them. The CDR3 is 14 amino acids. Germline assignment: CDR1 SGHVS and CDR2 FQNEAQ. The CDR3 coding sequence is TGTGCCAGCAGCTCTACAACAGGTGGATACGAGCAGTACTTC. Translating it yields CASSSTTGGYEQYF.

The CDR3 bases are TGTGCCAGCAGCACAGGCGGTCCTCAGCCCCAGCATTTT. It specifies CASSTGGPQPQHF. This chain joins TRBV12-3 or TRBV12-4 and TRBJ1-5, with D perhaps TRBD1 (5 bases). The CDR3 contains 13 residues. Trimming removed 6 bases at V and 6 bases at J, with 12 bases between.

The sample holds a few counts of this clonotype. This chain connects TRBV4-3 to TRBJ2-2; D is uncertain. Germline V gene sequence: CDR1 LGHNA, CDR2 YSLEER. V was shortened by 3 bases and J by 7 bases, with 6 bases between the two germline ends. CDR3 length equals 12 residues. The DNA of the CDR3 is TGCGCCAGCAGCCAGTACGGCGGGGAGCTGTTTTTT. Translating it yields CASSQYGGELFF.

This clonotype was recorded a few times. V is TRBV12-3 or TRBV12-4 and J is TRBJ1-1; no reliable D call. This CDR3 spans 11 amino acids. V shed 10 bases and J shed 3 bases, with 9 bases lying between them. The CDR3 DNA reads as TGTGCCATTCAGTTAGACACTGAAGCTTTCTTT. Encoded protein: CAIQLDTEAFF.

The gene calls are TRBV9 and TRBJ2-5, with 9 bases fitting TRBD2. The trim removed 2 bases at V and 4 bases at J, leaving 9 bases unmatched. Germline lookup yields CDR1 SGDLS and CDR2 YYNGEE. CDR3 length: 16 amino acids. The DNA of the CDR3 is TGTGCCAGCAGCGTTGGGGGAGCGGGAGGTGGAGAGACCCAGTACTTC. This translates into CASSVGGAGGGETQYF.

J is TRBJ2-3 and V is TRBV9, with TRBD1 matching 11 bases. The CDR3 length is 18 residues. Germline V gene lookup returns CDR1 SGDLS and CDR2 YYNGEE. The J segment lost 0 bases and the V segment lost 3 bases, leaving 9 bases of the junction unmatched. The chain's CDR3 is CASSDRDRGVSSTDTQYF. The CDR3 coding sequence is TGTGCCAGCAGCGACCGGGACAGGGGGGTCTCTAGCACAGATACGCAGTATTTT.

This sequence joins TRBV7-8 and TRBJ2-3; no clear D. The germline V gene has CDR1 SGHVS and CDR2 FQNEAQ. V was pared by 5 bases and J by 6 bases, with 6 bases between. The CDR3 spans 11 residues. The CDR3 spells CASSPMDTQYF. As DNA, the CDR3 is TGTGCCAGCAGCCCCATGGATACGCAGTATTTT.

The sample holds a few counts of this clonotype. The chain combines TRBV13 with TRBJ2-7; TRBD2 aligns across 9 bases. This CDR3 spans 16 amino acids. Trimming at V came to 6 bases and at J to 4 bases, leaving 13 bases not matched to a gene. The germline CDR1 and CDR2 sequences are PRHDT and FYEKMQ (reference sequence). CDR3 sequence reads: CASRRWGSGRTYEQYF. The DNA of the CDR3 is TGTGCCAGCAGAAGATGGGGGAGCGGGAGGACTTACGAGCAGTACTTC.

There are many counts of this clonotype. The chain is built from TRBV7-6 and TRBJ1-4, with 9 bases aligning to TRBD1. V shed 4 bases, J shed 2 bases, and the junction held 2 bases outside the gene matches. The CDR3 covers 15 residues. Germline CDR1 is SGHVS and CDR2 is FNYEAQ. CDR3 DNA sequence: TGTGCCAGCAGCTCCGGACAGGGGACTAATGAAAAACTGTTTTTT. Its translation: CASSSGQGTNEKLFF.

This clonotype was recorded a few times. CDR3 nucleotides: TGCGCCAGCAGCTTCCGGGACACCCTTCCCTACGAGCAGTACTTC. Its protein is CASSFRDTLPYEQYF. This rearrangement joins TRBV4-1 to TRBJ2-7, with D tentatively TRBD1 (6 bases). Germline V gives CDR1 MGHRA, CDR2 YSYEKL. V shed 5 bases and J shed 2 bases, with 16 bases lying between them. This CDR3 has 15 amino acids.

This clonotype occurred many times. CDR3 loop: CASSRAGNYGYTF. The CDR3 region has the DNA TGTGCCAGCAGCCGTGCAGGGAACTATGGCTACACCTTC. The V gene is TRBV11-2, the J gene TRBJ1-2, with D maybe TRBD1 (5 bases). The germline CDR1 and CDR2 sequences are SGHAT and FQNNGV. Trimming shortened V by 5 bases and J by 2 bases, and 9 bases separated the two germline ends. The CDR3 sequence is 13 residues long. Filled out from reference TRBV11-2 and TRBJ1-2, the complete variable domain reads EAGVAQSPRYKIIEKRQSVAFWCNPISGHATLYWYQQILGQGPKLLIQFQNNGVVDDSQLPKDRFSAERLKGVDSTLKIQPAKLEDSAVYLCASSRAGNYGYTFGSGTRLTVV.

The chain recombines TRBV7-8 with TRBJ2-7; tentatively, D is TRBD2 (6 bases). Deletions cut 3 bases from V and 3 bases from J, with 12 bases between. The CDR3 consists of 14 residues. The germline CDR1 and CDR2 sequences are SGHVS and FQNEAQ. Written as DNA, the CDR3 is TGTGCCAGCAGCTTTGGAGGGAACCTCTACGAGCAGTACTTC. Amino acids: CASSFGGNLYEQYF.

The chain has TRBV4-3 and TRBJ2-1; 15 nucleotides agree with TRBD2. Germline V CDR1 and CDR2: LGHNA, YSLEER. V was pared by 0 bases and J by 10 bases, with 4 bases of the junction left unmatched. The CDR3 spans 16 residues. The CDR3 is CASSQDGTSGRYEQFF. The CDR3 DNA reads TGCGCCAGCAGCCAAGATGGGACTAGCGGGAGGTACGAGCAGTTCTTC.

In its sample, this clonotype was seen many times. The rearrangement uses TRBV12-3 or TRBV12-4 and TRBJ2-5; D is possibly TRBD1 (6 bases). V was trimmed by 3 bases and J by 2 bases, leaving 19 bases between them. The CDR3 totals 17 residues. The CDR3 sequence: CASSFGETTGDQETQYF. As DNA, the CDR3 is TGTGCCAGCAGTTTTGGGGAGACGACAGGTGATCAAGAGACCCAGTACTTC.